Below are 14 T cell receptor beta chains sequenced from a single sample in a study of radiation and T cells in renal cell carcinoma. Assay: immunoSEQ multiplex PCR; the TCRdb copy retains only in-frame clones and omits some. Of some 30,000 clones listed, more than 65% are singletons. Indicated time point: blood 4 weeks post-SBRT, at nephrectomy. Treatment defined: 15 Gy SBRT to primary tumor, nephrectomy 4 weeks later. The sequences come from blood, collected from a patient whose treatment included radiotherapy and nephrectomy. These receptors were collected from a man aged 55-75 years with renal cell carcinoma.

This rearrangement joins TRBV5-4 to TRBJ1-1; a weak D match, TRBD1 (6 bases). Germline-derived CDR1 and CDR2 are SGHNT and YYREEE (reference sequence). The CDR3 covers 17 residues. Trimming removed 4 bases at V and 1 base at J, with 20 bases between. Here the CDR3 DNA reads TGTGCCAGCAGCCTAGGACAGAAACGTGGGGCGAACACTGAAGCTTTCTTT. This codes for CASSLGQKRGANTEAFF.

For the CDR3, the DNA is TGCAGCGTTGACGGGGGCGCCAAAAACATTCAGTACTTC. This codes for CSVDGGAKNIQYF. The chain uses TRBV29-1 and TRBJ2-4; either TRBD1 or TRBD2 may supply D (6 bases each). This CDR3 region has 13 residues. The germline gives CDR1 SQVTM, CDR2 ANQGSEA. Trimming left V 3 bases short and J 1 base short, with 7 bases between.

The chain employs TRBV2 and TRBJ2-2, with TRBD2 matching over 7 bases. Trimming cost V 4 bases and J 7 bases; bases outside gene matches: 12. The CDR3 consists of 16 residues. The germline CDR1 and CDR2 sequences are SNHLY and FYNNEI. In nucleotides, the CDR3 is TGTGCCAGCAGTGCCTTGGCGGGAGAAAGGGGCGGGGAGCTGTTTTTT. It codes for CASSALAGERGGELFF. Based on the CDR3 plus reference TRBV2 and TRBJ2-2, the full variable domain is EPEVTQTPSHQVTQMGQEVILRCVPISNHLYFYWYRQILGQKVEFLVSFYNNEISEKSEIFDDQFSVERPDGSNFTLKIRSTKLEDSAMYFCASSALAGERGGELFFGEGSRLTVL.

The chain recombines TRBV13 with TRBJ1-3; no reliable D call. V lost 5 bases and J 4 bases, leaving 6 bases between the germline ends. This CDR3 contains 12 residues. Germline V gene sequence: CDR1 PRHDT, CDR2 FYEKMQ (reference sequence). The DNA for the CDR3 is TGTGCCAGCAGCGAACAAGGAAACACCATATATTTT. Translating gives CASSEQGNTIYF.

The CDR3 is CAWSLDAAEQFF. The CDR3 DNA follows: TGTGCCTGGAGCTTGGACGCGGCTGAGCAGTTCTTC. The V gene is TRBV30, the J gene TRBJ2-1; D is unclear. Germline V gene data show CDR1 as GTSNPN and CDR2 as SVGIG (reference sequence). The germline V and J ends were trimmed by 3 bases and 9 bases, with 12 bases remaining between them. The CDR3 runs to 12 residues.

The CDR3 sequence is CASSQDSSYEQYF. The CDR3 DNA reads TGCGCCAGCAGCCAAGATTCATCCTACGAGCAGTACTTC. The J gene is TRBJ2-5, the V gene TRBV4-3; D is unclear. The better agreement between TRBJ2-7 and the DNA end casts doubt on the J call. This CDR3 region has 13 residues. Per the germline V gene, CDR1 is LGHNA and CDR2 is YSLEER.

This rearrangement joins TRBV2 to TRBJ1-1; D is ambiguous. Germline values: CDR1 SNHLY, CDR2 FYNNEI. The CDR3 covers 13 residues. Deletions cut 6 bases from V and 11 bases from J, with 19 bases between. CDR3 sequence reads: CASRLWVQLGAFF. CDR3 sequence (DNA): TGTGCCAGCAGACTATGGGTACAGTTGGGGGCTTTCTTT.

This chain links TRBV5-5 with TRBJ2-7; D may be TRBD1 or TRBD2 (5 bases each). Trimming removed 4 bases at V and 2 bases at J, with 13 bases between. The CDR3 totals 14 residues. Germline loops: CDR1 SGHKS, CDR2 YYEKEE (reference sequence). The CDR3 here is CASSPGTAPYEQYF. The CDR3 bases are TGTGCCAGCAGCCCCGGGACCGCGCCCTACGAGCAGTACTTC. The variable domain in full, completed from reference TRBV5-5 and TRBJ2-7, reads DAGVTQSPTHLIKTRGQQVTLRCSPISGHKSVSWYQQVLGQGPQFIFQYYEKEERGRGNFPDRFSARQFPNYSSELNVNALLLGDSALYLCASSPGTAPYEQYFGPGTRLTVT.

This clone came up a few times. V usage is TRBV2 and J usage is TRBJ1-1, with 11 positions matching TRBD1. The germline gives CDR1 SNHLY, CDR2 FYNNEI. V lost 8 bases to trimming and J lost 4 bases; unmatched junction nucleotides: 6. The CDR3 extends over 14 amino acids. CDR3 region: CASCRDRGSTEAFF. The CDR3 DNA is TGTGCCAGCTGTAGGGACAGGGGGTCCACTGAAGCTTTCTTT.

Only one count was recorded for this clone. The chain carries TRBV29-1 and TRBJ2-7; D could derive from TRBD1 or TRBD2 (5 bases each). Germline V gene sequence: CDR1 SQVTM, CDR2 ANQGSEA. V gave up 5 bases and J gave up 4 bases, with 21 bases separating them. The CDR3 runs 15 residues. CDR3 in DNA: TGCAGCGTTCTCAGTTCTGGGACCCCAAGGTACGAGCAGTACTTC. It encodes CSVLSSGTPRYEQYF.

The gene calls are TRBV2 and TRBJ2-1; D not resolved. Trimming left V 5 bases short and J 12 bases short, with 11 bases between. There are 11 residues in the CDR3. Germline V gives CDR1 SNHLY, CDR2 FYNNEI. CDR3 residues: CASSLGSVQFF. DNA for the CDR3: TGTGCCAGCAGTTTAGGGTCTGTGCAGTTCTTC. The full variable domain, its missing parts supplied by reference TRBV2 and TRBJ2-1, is EPEVTQTPSHQVTQMGQEVILRCVPISNHLYFYWYRQILGQKVEFLVSFYNNEISEKSEIFDDQFSVERPDGSNFTLKIRSTKLEDSAMYFCASSLGSVQFFGPGTRLTVL.

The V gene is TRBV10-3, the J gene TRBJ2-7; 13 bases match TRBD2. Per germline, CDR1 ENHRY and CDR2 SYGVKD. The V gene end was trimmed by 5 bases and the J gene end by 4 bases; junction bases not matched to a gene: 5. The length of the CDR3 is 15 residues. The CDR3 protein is CAISFGTSGVYEQYF. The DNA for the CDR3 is TGTGCCATCAGTTTCGGGACTAGCGGGGTTTACGAGCAGTACTTC.

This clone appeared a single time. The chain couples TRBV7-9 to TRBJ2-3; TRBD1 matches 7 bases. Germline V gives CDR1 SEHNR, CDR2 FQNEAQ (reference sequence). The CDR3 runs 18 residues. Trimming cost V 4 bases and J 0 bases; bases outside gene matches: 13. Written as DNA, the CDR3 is TGTGCCAGCAGCTCACCGACACGGGGACAGTCTAGCACAGATACGCAGTATTTT. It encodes CASSSPTRGQSSTDTQYF.

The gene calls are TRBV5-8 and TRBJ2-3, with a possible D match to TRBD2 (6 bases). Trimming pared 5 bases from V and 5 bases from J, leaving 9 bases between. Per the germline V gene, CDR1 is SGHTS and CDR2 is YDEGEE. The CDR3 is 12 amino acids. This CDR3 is CASRRLGDTQYF. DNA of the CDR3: TGTGCCAGCAGACGACTAGGAGATACGCAGTATTTT.